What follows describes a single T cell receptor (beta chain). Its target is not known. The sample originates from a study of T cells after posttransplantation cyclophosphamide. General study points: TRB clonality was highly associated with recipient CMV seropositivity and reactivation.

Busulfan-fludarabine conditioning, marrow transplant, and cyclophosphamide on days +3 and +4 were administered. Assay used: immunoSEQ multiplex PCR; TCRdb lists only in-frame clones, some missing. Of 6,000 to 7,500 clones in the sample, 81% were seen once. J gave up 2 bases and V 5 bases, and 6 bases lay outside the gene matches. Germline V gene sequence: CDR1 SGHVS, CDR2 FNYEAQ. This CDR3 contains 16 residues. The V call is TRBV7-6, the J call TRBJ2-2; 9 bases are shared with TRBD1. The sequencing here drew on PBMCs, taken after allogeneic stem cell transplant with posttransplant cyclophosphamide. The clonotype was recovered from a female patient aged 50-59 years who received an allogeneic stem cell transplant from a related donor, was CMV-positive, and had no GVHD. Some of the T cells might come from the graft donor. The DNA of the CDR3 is TGTGCCAGCAGCAAAACGGGACAGGGTAACACCGGGGAGCTGTTTTTT. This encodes CASSKTGQGNTGELFF.